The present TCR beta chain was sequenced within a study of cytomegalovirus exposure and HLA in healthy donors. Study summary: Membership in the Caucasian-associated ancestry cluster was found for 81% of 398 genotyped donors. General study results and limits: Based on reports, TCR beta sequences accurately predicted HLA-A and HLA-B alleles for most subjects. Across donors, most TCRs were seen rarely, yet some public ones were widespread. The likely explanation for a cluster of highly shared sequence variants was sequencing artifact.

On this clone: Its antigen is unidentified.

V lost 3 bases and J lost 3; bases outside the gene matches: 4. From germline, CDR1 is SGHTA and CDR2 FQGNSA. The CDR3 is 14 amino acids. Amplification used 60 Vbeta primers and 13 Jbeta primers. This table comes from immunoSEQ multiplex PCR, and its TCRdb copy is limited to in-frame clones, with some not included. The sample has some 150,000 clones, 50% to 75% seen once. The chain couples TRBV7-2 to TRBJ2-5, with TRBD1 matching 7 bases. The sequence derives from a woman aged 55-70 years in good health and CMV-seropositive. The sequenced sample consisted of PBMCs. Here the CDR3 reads CASSFQTGKETQYF. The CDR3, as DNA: TGTGCCAGCAGCTTCCAGACAGGGAAAGAGACCCAGTACTTC.